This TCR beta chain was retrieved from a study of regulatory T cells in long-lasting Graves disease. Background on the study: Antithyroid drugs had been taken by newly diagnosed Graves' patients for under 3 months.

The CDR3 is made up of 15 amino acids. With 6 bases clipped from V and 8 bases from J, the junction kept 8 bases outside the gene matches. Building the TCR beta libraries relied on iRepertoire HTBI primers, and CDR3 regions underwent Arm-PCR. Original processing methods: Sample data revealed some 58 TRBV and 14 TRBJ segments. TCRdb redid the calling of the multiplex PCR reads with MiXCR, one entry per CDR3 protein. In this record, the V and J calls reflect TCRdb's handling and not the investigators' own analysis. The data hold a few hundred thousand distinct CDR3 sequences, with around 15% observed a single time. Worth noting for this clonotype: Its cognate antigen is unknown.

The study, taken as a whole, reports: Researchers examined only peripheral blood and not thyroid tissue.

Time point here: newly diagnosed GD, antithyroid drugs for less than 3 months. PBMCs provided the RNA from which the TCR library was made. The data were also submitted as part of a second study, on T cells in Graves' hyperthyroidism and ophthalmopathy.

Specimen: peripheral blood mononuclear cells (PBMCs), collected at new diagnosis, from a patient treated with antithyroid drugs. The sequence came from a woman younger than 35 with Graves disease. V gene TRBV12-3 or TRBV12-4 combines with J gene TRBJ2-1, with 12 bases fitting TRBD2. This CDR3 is CASSRLAGGGHEQFF. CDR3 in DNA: TGTGCCAGCAGCCGTCTAGCGGGAGGGGGTCATGAGCAGTTCTTC.